Below are 14 T cell receptor beta chains sequenced from a single sample in a study of blood T cell repertoires in COVID-19. Measured with immunoSEQ multiplex PCR; TCRdb has only the in-frame clones, and not every one. The table shows about 180,000 clones, with approximately 83% occurring only once. Sequenced sample: peripheral blood. The receptors were gathered from a human donor in a cohort sampled during active COVID-19.

This clone occurred a few times. DNA for the CDR3: TGTGCCAGCAGTTCGGGGGAGGGTTACGGCACAGATACGCAGTATTTT. It specifies CASSSGEGYGTDTQYF. This chain links TRBV27 with TRBJ2-3; 7 bases match TRBD2. The CDR3 spans 16 residues. With 4 bases clipped from V and 1 base from J, the junction kept 8 bases outside the gene matches. Germline V gene sequence: CDR1 MNHEY, CDR2 SMNVEV (reference sequence).

The CDR3 loop is CATSATLTGEQYF. The CDR3 nucleotides are TGTGCCACCAGTGCGACTTTAACGGGAGAGCAGTACTTC. The chain recombines TRBV24-1 with TRBJ2-7; weak D call: TRBD2 (5 bases). Germline CDR1 is KGHDR and CDR2 is SFDVKD. There are 13 residues in the CDR3. V was trimmed by 5 bases and J by 7 bases, leaving 14 bases between them.

This chain connects TRBV28 to TRBJ1-2; 8 bases fit TRBD1. Germline-derived CDR1 and CDR2 are MDHEN and SYDVKM. The CDR3 is made up of 13 amino acids. V shed 6 bases and J 4 bases; nucleotides not matched to a gene: 4. The DNA for the CDR3 is TGTGCCAGCAGGAAGACAGGGGTCTATGGCTACACCTTC. It is translated as CASRKTGVYGYTF.

This clone was recorded once. The chain combines TRBV6-4 with TRBJ1-4; 7 bases map to TRBD1. The germline V gene has CDR1 MRHNA and CDR2 SNTAGT. This CDR3 has 19 residues. Unmatched junction bases numbered 20, after V lost 10 bases and J lost 0 bases. CDR3 protein: CAISRGLQGYSPTNEKLFF. The CDR3 DNA reads as TGTGCCATCTCCAGGGGTTTACAGGGGTATAGCCCAACTAATGAAAAACTGTTTTTT.

J is TRBJ2-5 and V is TRBV19; possibly TRBD1 for D (6 bases). Germline V CDR1 and CDR2: LNHDA, SQIVND (reference sequence). The CDR3 is made up of 16 amino acids. Trimming removed 1 base at V and 2 bases at J, with 14 bases between. CDR3 bases: TGTGCCAGTAGTATAGGCGGCAGGGGCCGACAAGAGACCCAGTACTTC. This sequence encodes CASSIGGRGRQETQYF. The complete variable domain, with remaining parts taken from reference TRBV19 and TRBJ2-5, reads DGGITQSPKYLFRKEGQNVTLSCEQNLNHDAMYWYRQDPGQGLRLIYYSQIVNDFQKGDIAEGYSVSREKKESFPLTVTSAQKNPTAFYLCASSIGGRGRQETQYFGPGTRLLVL.

The rearrangement links TRBV4-1 to TRBJ1-5, with 7 bases that match TRBD1. From germline, CDR1 is MGHRA and CDR2 YSYEKL. CDR3 size: 17 residues. V lost 0 bases and J lost 1; bases outside the gene matches: 6. CDR3 sequence reads: CASSQEENRGSNQPQHF. The CDR3 DNA reads as TGCGCCAGCAGCCAAGAGGAAAACAGGGGAAGCAATCAGCCCCAGCATTTT.

This clone was recorded once. V usage is TRBV4-3 and J usage is TRBJ1-5, with D possibly TRBD1 on 6 matching bases. Germline values: CDR1 LGHNA, CDR2 YSLEER. The V end lost 0 bases, the J end lost 5 bases, and 8 bases lay between the germline ends. The CDR3 runs 14 residues. CDR3 DNA: TGCGCCAGCAGCCAAGAAGGGGGTGATCAGCCCCAGCATTTT. Its translation is CASSQEGGDQPQHF.

This sequence joins TRBV2 and TRBJ2-7, with 7 bases lining up with TRBD1. The length of the CDR3 is 13 residues. From germline, CDR1 is SNHLY and CDR2 FYNNEI. The junction had 6 bases not matched to a gene; V was cut back by 6 bases and J by 4 bases. The CDR3 nucleotides are TGTGCCAGCAGCCTAGGGACAGTTTACGAGCAGTACTTC. Translating it yields CASSLGTVYEQYF.

The CDR3 DNA is TGTGCCAGCAGCAGCGGACAGGGGGCAATGGAGACCCAGTACTTC. Translating gives CASSSGQGAMETQYF. V and J are TRBV7-3 and TRBJ2-5; TRBD1 aligns across 11 bases. Germline-derived CDR1 and CDR2 are SGHTA and FQGTGA. V lost 5 bases to trimming and J lost 5 bases; unmatched junction nucleotides: 7. The CDR3 has 15 amino acids.

Turning to this clone: The same CDR3 is also encoded by other DNA sequences in this sample. This chain joins TRBV7-3 and TRBJ2-1; D may be TRBD2 (6 bases). CDR3 length: 16 amino acids. CDR1 and CDR2 from the germline V gene are SGHTA and FQGTGA. Trimming cost V 2 bases and J 0 bases, with 11 bases left between them. The CDR3 region has the DNA TGTGCCAGCAGCTTAGGAGTCGGGGGCTCCTACAATGAGCAGTTCTTC. This codes for CASSLGVGGSYNEQFF.

The chain has TRBV10-1 and TRBJ2-7, with a weak D call TRBD2 (5 bases). V lost 8 bases, J lost 0 bases, and 14 bases lay in between. Germline loops: CDR1 WNHNN, CDR2 SYGVQD (reference sequence). This CDR3 comprises 14 residues. The CDR3 is CASREGSSSYEQYF. The CDR3 DNA is TGCGCCAGCCGAGAGGGCAGCAGCTCCTACGAGCAGTACTTC.

This chain links TRBV29-1 with TRBJ1-6; D might be TRBD1 (6 bases). V was cut by 4 bases and J by 10 bases, with 11 bases left in between. The germline gives CDR1 SQVTM, CDR2 ANQGSEA. This CDR3 region has 12 residues. The CDR3 region is CSVGEGDSPLHF. The DNA for the CDR3 is TGCAGCGTTGGCGAGGGGGACTCACCCCTCCACTTT.

In its sample, this clone was seen once. The chain couples TRBV19 to TRBJ2-5; D gene uncertain. CDR1 is LNHDA and CDR2 is SQIVND in the germline V gene (reference sequence). V shed 4 bases and J shed 4 bases, with 16 bases lying between them. CDR3 length: 15 residues. The CDR3 nucleotides are TGTGCCAGTAGTACCCACAACCCCTCGGGAGAGACCCAGTACTTC. It encodes CASSTHNPSGETQYF.

This clone was seen a few times. This chain connects TRBV11-2 to TRBJ2-5; the match to TRBD1 covers 11 bases. The CDR3 totals 15 residues. Germline V gives CDR1 SGHAT, CDR2 FQNNGV. V shed 1 base and J 4 bases; nucleotides not matched to a gene: 2. The chain's CDR3 is CASSLGTGGSETQYF. The CDR3 DNA reads TGTGCCAGCAGCTTAGGGACAGGGGGCTCAGAGACCCAGTACTTC.